What follows is one T cell receptor beta chain and its context. The sample comes from a study of CD8 T cells in Susac syndrome. A quantity of about 0.5 to 1 ug RNA underwent reverse transcription using random hexamers. TCRdb reanalysed the immunoSEQ multiplex PCR reads using MiXCR and keeps one entry per CDR3 protein. The sample consists of fewer than 85,000 distinct CDR3 sequences, approximately 94% of them appearing once. Germline values: CDR1 MNHEY, CDR2 SVGAGI. Trimming left V 0 bases short and J 3 bases short, with 9 bases between. The CDR3 is 14 amino acids. TCR beta sequences were obtained from blood CD8+ and CD4+ T cells.

The source material was CD8+ T cells from PBMCs. The rearrangement uses TRBV6-5 and TRBJ2-7; no clear D. The TCR originated in a human donor with multiple sclerosis. The CDR3 coding sequence is TGTGCCAGCAGTTACTCACGGCAATACTACGAGCAGTACTTC. This translates into CASSYSRQYYEQYF.